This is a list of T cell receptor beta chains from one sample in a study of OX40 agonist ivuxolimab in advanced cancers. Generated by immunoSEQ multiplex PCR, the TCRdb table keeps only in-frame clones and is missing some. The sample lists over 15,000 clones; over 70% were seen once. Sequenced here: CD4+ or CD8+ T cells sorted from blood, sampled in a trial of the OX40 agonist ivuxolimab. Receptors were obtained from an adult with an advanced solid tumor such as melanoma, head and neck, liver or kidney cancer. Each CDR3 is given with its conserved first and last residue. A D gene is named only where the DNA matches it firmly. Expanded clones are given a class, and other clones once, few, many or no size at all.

TGTGCCAGCAGCTTTGGCTACGAGCAGTACTTC,CASSFGYEQYF,TRBV5-6,.,.,TRBJ2-7
TGCGCCAGTTCACCGGGAGCGGTTGAGCAGTTCTTC,CASSPGAVEQFF,TRBV10-2,.,.,TRBJ2-1
TGTGCCAGCTCACCTACCGGGACAGGGGACACTGCCGGGGAGCTGTTTTTT,CASSPTGTGDTAGELFF,TRBV18,TRBD1,medium-sized,TRBJ2-2
TGTGCCAGCAGCTCGTCATCCGGGACAGGGTATGAGCAGTTCTTC,CASSSSSGTGYEQFF,TRBV7-3,TRBD1,.,TRBJ2-1
TGTGCCAGCAGCTTGTGGCCCGAGAGGGGCTACACCTTC,CASSLWPERGYTF,TRBV5-6,.,.,TRBJ1-2
TGTGCCAGCAGTTTTTCATGGAAAGAGACCCAGTACTTC,CASSFSWKETQYF,TRBV27,.,.,TRBJ2-5
TGTGCCAGCAGCTCGACCGTTGGGTCTGGGGCTACCGGGGAGCTGTTTTTT,CASSSTVGSGATGELFF,TRBV7-9,.,.,TRBJ2-2
TGTGCCAGCAGCTTAATGGGCGGTACCTACAATGAGCAGTTCTTC,CASSLMGGTYNEQFF,TRBV13,.,.,TRBJ2-1
TGTGCCAGCAGCTTACGCGGAGGGGAAGGAGAGACCCAGTACTTC,CASSLRGGEGETQYF,TRBV5-5,.,.,TRBJ2-5
TGCGCCAGCAGCTTGGAGGCGGGAACTGGAAACACCATATATTTT,CASSLEAGTGNTIYF,TRBV5-1,.,.,TRBJ1-3
TGTGCCAGCAGCCCACCGCTCACGGAGGGGCTCTATGGCTACACCTTC,CASSPPLTEGLYGYTF,TRBV5-4,.,.,TRBJ1-2
TGCGCCAGCAGCCCTGAAGGGGATTTGAGCAATCAGCCCCAGCATTTT,CASSPEGDLSNQPQHF,TRBV4-1,.,.,TRBJ1-5
TGTGCCAGCAGTCCGACAGGGAACGAGCAGTACTTC,CASSPTGNEQYF,TRBV27,TRBD1,few,TRBJ2-7
TGTGCCAGCAGTTCAGAGACAGGGGCCTACGAGCAGTACTTC,CASSSETGAYEQYF,TRBV27,TRBD1,.,TRBJ2-7
TGCAGCGAAGTAGGGTCTAGCTACTACAATGAGCAGTTCTTC,CSEVGSSYYNEQFF,TRBV29-1,.,.,TRBJ2-1